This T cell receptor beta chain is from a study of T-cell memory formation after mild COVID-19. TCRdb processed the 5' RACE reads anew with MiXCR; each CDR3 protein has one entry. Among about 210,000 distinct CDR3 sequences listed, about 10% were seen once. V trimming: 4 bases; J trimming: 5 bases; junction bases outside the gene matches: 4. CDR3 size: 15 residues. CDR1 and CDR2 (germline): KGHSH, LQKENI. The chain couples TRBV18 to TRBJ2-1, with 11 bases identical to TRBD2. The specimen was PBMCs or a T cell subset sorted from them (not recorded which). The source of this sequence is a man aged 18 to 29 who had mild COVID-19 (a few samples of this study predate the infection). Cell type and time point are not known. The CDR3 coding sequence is TGTGCCAGCTCACTCCGGGGACTAGCGGACAATGAGCAGTTCTTC. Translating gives CASSLRGLADNEQFF.